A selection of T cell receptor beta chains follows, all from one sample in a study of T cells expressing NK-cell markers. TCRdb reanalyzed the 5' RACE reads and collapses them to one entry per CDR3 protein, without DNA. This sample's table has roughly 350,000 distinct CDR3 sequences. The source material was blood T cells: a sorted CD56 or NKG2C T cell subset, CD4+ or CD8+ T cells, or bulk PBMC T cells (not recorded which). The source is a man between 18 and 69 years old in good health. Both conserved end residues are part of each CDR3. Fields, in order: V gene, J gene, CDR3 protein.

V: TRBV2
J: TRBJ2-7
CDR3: CASKGVPVYEQYF

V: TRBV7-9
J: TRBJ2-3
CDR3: CASSLRGLSTDTQYF

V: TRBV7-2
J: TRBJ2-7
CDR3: CASSLILRSPREQYF

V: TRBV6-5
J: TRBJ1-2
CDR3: CASSSWGGGLYESYGYTF

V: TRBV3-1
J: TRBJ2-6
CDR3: CASSQGVRSSGANVLTF

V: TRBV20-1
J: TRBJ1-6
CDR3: CSAKGLSSYNSPLHF

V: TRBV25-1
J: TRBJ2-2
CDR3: CASVLGQGLAGELFF

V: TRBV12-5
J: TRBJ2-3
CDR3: CASGLSMVTDTQYF

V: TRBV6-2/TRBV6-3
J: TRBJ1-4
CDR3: CASTWGPTNEKLFF

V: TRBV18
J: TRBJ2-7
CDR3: CASSSALGSSYEQYF

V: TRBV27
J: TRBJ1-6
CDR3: CASRAGAPNSPLHF

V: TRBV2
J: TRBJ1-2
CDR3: CASSNQGGNYGYTF

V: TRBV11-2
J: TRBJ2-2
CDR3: CASTLGRRVFF

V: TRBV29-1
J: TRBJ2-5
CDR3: CSVEAGIKTQYF

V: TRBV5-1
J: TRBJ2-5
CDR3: CASSNPGQGARETQYF

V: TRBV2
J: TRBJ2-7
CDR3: CASSKTGGQVEQYF

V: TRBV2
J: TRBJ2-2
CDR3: CASTLAGVVGGELFF

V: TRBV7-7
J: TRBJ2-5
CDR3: CASSLRTTQETQYF

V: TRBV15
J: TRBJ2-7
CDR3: CATSRDGQVDYEQYF

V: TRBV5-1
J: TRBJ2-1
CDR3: CASSFTDAPYNEQFF

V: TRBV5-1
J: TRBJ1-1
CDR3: CASSPWDGKNTEAFF

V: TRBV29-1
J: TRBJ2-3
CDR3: CSVEDRRGGQGTQYF

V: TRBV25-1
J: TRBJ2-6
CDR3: CASRPQGTVSGANVLTF

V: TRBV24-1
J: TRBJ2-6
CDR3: CATSGGAGANVLTF

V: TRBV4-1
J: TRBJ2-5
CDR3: CASSQADGKETQYF

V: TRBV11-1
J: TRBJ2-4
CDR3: CASSLEAKNIQYF

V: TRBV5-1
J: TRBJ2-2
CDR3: CASSPPGTGGFGELFF

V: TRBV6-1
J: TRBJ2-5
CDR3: CASRSSSETQYF